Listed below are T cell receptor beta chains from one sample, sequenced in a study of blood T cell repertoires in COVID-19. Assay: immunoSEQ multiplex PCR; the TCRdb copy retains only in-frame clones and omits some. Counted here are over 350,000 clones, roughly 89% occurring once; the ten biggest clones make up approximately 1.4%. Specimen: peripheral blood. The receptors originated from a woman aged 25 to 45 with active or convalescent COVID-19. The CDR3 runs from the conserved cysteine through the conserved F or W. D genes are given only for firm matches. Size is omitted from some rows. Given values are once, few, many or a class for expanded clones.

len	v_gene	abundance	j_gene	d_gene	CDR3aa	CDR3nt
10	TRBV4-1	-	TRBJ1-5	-	CASSPIDQHF	TGCGCCAGCAGCCCAATAGACCAGCATTTT
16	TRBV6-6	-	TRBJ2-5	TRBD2	CASSYSYGGDQETQYF	TGTGCCAGCAGTTACTCCTACGGGGGGGATCAAGAGACCCAGTACTTC
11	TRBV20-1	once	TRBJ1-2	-	CSGREVYGYTF	TGCAGTGGGAGGGAAGTCTATGGCTACACCTTC
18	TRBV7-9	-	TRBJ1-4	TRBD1	CASSLRANPGQGNEKLFF	TGTGCCAGCAGCTTAAGGGCAAACCCGGGACAGGGGAATGAAAAACTGTTTTTT
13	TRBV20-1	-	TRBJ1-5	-	CSASRGSGQPQHF	TGCAGTGCTAGTCGAGGGTCTGGTCAGCCCCAGCATTTT
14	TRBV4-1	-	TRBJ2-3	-	CASSQVTRSDTQYF	TGCGCCAGCAGCCAGGTCACGCGGTCAGATACGCAGTATTTT
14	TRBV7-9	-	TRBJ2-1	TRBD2	CASSFSGGRDEQFF	TGTGCCAGCAGCTTCTCGGGGGGGCGTGATGAGCAGTTCTTC
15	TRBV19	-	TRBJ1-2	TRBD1	CASRGQGPAGYGYTF	TGTGCCAGTAGGGGACAGGGACCGGCGGGGTATGGCTACACCTTC
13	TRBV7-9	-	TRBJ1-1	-	CASSPSDRPEAFF	TGTGCCAGCAGCCCTTCGGACAGACCTGAAGCTTTCTTT
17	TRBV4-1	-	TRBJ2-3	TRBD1	CASSHAPGQANTDTQYF	TGCGCCAGCAGCCATGCACCGGGACAGGCGAACACAGATACGCAGTATTTT
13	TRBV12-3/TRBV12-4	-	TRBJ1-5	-	CASRERGNQPQHF	TGTGCCAGCCGGGAAAGGGGCAATCAGCCCCAGCATTTT
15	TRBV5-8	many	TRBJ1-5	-	CASQIGGAKFQPQHF	TGTGCCAGCCAGATAGGTGGGGCGAAGTTTCAGCCCCAGCATTTT
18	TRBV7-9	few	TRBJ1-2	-	CASSPTEPRPSANYGYTF	TGTGCCAGCAGCCCCACGGAGCCACGGCCTTCAGCTAACTATGGCTACACCTTC
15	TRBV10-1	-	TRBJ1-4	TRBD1	CASPLNWTGIGKLFF	TGCGCCAGCCCATTAAATTGGACAGGGATTGGAAAACTGTTTTTT
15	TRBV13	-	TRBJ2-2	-	CASSLGRSNTGELFF	TGTGCCAGCAGCTTGGGCAGGTCTAACACCGGGGAGCTGTTTTTT
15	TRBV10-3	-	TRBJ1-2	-	CAIRGTGNPVHGYTF	TGTGCCATCAGGGGTACAGGCAACCCAGTGCATGGCTACACCTTC